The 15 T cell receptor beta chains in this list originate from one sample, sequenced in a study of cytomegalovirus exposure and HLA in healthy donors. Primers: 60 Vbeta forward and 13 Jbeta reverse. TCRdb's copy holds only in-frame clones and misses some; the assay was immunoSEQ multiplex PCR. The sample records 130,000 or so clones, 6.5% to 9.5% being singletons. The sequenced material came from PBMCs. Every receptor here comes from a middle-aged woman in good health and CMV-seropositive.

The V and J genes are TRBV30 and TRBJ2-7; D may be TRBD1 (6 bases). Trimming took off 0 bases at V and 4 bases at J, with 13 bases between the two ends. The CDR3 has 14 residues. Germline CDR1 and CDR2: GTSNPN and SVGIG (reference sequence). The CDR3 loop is CAWSVWGHAYEQYF. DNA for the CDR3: TGTGCCTGGAGTGTATGGGGACACGCTTACGAGCAGTACTTC.

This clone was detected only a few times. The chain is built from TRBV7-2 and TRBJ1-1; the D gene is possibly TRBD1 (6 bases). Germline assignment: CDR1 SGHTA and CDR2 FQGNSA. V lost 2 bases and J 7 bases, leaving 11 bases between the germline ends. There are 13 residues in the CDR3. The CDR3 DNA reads TGTGCCAGCAGCTTAAGAGGGGGTGATGAAGCTTTCTTT. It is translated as CASSLRGGDEAFF.

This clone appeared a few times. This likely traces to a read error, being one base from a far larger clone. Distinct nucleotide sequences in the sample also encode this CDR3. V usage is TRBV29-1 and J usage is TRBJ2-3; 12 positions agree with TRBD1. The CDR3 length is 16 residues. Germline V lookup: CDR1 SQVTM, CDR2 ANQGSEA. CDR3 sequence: CCVVKGDRGLSDTQYF. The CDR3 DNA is TGCTGCGTCGTGAAAGGGGACAGGGGGCTGTCAGATACGCAGTATTTT.

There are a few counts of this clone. CDR3 sequence reads: CASSRTGPNTGELFF. The CDR3 coding sequence is TGTGCCAGCAGCAGGACTGGACCGAACACCGGGGAGCTGTTTTTT. The chain links TRBV6-6 to TRBJ2-2; tentative D call: TRBD2 (5 bases). CDR3 length equals 15 residues. V lost 6 bases and J 0 bases, leaving 11 bases between the germline ends. The V gene's germline CDR1 is MNHNY and CDR2 SVGAGI (reference sequence).

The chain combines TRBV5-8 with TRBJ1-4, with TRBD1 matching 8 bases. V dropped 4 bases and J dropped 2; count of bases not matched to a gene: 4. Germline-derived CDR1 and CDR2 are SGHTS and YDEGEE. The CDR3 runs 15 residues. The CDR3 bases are TGTGCCAGCAGCCCAGGGGGCGCGACTAATGAAAAACTGTTTTTT. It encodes CASSPGGATNEKLFF.

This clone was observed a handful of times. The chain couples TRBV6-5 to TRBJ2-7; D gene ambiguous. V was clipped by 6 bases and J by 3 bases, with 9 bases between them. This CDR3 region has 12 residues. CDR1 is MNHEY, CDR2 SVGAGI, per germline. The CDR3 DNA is TGTGCCAGCAGCCGAACACGCTACGAGCAGTACTTC. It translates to CASSRTRYEQYF.

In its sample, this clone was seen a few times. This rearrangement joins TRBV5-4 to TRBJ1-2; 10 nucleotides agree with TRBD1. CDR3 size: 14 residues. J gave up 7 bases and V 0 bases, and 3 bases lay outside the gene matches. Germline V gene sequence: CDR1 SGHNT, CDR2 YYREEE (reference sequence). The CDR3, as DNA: TGTGCCAGCAGCTTGGAGACAGGGGGCTCTGGCTACACCTTC. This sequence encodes CASSLETGGSGYTF.

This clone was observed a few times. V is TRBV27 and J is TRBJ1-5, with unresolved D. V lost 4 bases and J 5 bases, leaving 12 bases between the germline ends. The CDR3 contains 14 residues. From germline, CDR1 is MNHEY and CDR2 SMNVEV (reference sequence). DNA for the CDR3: TGTGCCAGCAGTTCCTGGACGGGAGATCAGCCCCAGCATTTT. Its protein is CASSSWTGDQPQHF.

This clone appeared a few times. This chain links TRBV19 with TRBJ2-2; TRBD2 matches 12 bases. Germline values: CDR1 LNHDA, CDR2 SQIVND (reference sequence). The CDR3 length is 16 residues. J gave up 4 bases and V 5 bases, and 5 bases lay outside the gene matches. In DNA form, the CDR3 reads TGTGCCAGTAGTGCTAGCGGGGGGGCTCGCACCGGGGAGCTGTTTTTT. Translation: CASSASGGARTGELFF.

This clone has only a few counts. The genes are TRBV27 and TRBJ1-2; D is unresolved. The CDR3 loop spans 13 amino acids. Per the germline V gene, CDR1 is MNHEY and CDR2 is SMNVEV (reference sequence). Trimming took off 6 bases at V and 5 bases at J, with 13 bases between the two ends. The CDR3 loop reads CASSPDGEYGYTF. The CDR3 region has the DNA TGTGCCAGCAGCCCTGACGGGGAGTATGGCTACACCTTC.

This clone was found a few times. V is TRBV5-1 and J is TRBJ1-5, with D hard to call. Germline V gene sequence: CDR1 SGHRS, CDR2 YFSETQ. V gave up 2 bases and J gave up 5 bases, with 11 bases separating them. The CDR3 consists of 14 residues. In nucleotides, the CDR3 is TGCGCCAGCAGCTTCGGGGATTTGGATCAGCCCCAGCATTTT. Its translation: CASSFGDLDQPQHF.

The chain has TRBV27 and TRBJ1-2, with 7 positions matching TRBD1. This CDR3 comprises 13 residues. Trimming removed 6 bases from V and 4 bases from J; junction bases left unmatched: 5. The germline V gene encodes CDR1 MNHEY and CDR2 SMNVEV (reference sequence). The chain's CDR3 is CASRPRQGYGYTF. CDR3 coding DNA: TGTGCCAGCAGGCCCCGACAGGGCTATGGCTACACCTTC.

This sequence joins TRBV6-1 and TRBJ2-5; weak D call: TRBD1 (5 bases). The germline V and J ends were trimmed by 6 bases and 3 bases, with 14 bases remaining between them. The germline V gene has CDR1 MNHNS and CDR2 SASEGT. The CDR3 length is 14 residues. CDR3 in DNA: TGTGCCAGCAGCCCTCTGACAGCCAAAGAGACCCAGTACTTC. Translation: CASSPLTAKETQYF.

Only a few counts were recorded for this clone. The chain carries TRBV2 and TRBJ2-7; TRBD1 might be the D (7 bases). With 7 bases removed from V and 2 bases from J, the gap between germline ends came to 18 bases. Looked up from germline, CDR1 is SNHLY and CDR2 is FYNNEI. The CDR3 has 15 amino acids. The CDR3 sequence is CASKRGGGDAYEQYF. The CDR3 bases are TGTGCCAGCAAGAGAGGGGGCGGGGATGCCTACGAGCAGTACTTC.

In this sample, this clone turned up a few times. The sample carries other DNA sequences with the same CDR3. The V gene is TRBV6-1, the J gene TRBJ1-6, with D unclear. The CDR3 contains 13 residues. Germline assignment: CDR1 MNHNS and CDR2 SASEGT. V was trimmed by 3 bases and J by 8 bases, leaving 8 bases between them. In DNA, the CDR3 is TGTGCCAGCAGTGATACGAGGGATTCACCCCTCCACTTT. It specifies CASSDTRDSPLHF.